The 29 T cell receptor beta chains below come from one sample, sequenced in a study of blood T cell repertoires in COVID-19. Only in-frame clones appear in the TCRdb table, and some are missing; sequencing was by immunoSEQ multiplex PCR. Of about 200,000 clones listed, around four fifths are singletons. Sample: peripheral blood. The receptors were sampled from a man in his sixties with COVID-19, enrolled during active disease.

The chain is built from TRBV28 and TRBJ1-2, with D maybe TRBD1 (5 bases). CDR1 is MDHEN and CDR2 is SYDVKM in the germline V gene. V was shortened by 6 bases and J by 4 bases, with 12 bases between the two germline ends. This CDR3 is 13 amino acids long. CDR3 DNA: TGTGCCAGCAGCCCCAGACAGCCCTATGGCTACACCTTC. Its translation: CASSPRQPYGYTF.

The genes are TRBV5-5 and TRBJ1-5; D remains unclear. The CDR3 has 16 residues. Germline V CDR1 and CDR2: SGHKS, YYEKEE (reference sequence). Trimming left V 0 bases short and J 2 bases short, with 12 bases between. The CDR3 DNA reads TGTGCCAGCAGCTTGGAGTACACCCGGGGCAATCAGCCCCAGCATTTT. Translating gives CASSLEYTRGNQPQHF. Full variable domain (outside the CDR3, taken from reference TRBV5-5 and TRBJ1-5): DAGVTQSPTHLIKTRGQQVTLRCSPISGHKSVSWYQQVLGQGPQFIFQYYEKEERGRGNFPDRFSARQFPNYSSELNVNALLLGDSALYLCASSLEYTRGNQPQHFGDGTRLSIL.

V is TRBV9 and J is TRBJ2-5; no clear D. The CDR3 has 15 amino acids. V was trimmed by 4 bases and J by 5 bases, leaving 18 bases between them. Germline V gene lookup returns CDR1 SGDLS and CDR2 YYNGEE. Here the CDR3 reads CASSPVGQVEETQYF. The CDR3 DNA is TGTGCCAGCAGCCCTGTCGGCCAGGTTGAGGAGACCCAGTACTTC.

The chain carries TRBV5-1 and TRBJ1-1; D not certain. This CDR3 is built from 16 residues. Germline loops: CDR1 SGHRS, CDR2 YFSETQ. V was shortened by 0 bases and J by 0 bases, with 12 bases between the two germline ends. The CDR3 here is CASSLDRTELNTEAFF. CDR3 DNA: TGCGCCAGCAGCTTGGACAGAACCGAGTTGAACACTGAAGCTTTCTTT.

V usage is TRBV3-1 (or the pseudogene TRBV3-2) and J usage is TRBJ1-2; 8 bases line up with TRBD1. Germline trimming cut 3 bases from V and 7 bases from J; bases unmatched to any gene: 4. Germline assignment: CDR1 LGHDT and CDR2 YNNKEL (reference sequence). The CDR3 has 13 amino acids. The CDR3 here is CASSHGQGGGYTF. The CDR3 DNA reads as TGTGCCAGCAGCCATGGACAGGGCGGTGGCTACACCTTC.

This chain joins TRBV29-1 and TRBJ2-2; perhaps TRBD1 as D (7 bases). Germline V gene sequence: CDR1 SQVTM, CDR2 ANQGSEA. V lost 6 bases and J lost 1, with 21 bases in between. This CDR3 contains 17 residues. DNA for the CDR3: TGCAGCGTGTTTGGGGGGACAGATAGAGAGAACACCGGGGAGCTGTTTTTT. Its translation is CSVFGGTDRENTGELFF.

The chain recombines TRBV2 with TRBJ1-2; 8 positions match TRBD1. From germline, CDR1 is SNHLY and CDR2 FYNNEI. Germline trimming cut 2 bases from V and 2 bases from J; bases unmatched to any gene: 10. CDR3 length equals 17 residues. The CDR3 reads CASSELARQGMNYGYTF. In DNA, the CDR3 is TGTGCCAGCAGTGAATTGGCCAGACAGGGGATGAACTATGGCTACACCTTC.

The V gene is TRBV18, the J gene TRBJ1-3; 8 bases are shared with TRBD1. Trimming at V came to 4 bases and at J to 5 bases, leaving 4 bases not matched to a gene. Per the germline V gene, CDR1 is KGHSH and CDR2 is LQKENI. This CDR3 region has 14 residues. CDR3 residues: CASSRTGLRNTIYF. DNA for the CDR3: TGTGCCAGCTCACGGACAGGGCTTAGAAACACCATATATTTT.

The V call is TRBV11-2, the J call TRBJ1-2, with TRBD1 as a possible D gene (5 bases). V lost 4 bases to trimming and J lost 8 bases, with 17 bases between them. In germline, CDR1 is SGHAT, CDR2 FQNNGV. The CDR3 consists of 14 residues. In nucleotides, the CDR3 is TGTGCCAGCAGCTCCGGTGGGGGGGTGGTAGGCTACACCTTC. Protein product: CASSSGGGVVGYTF. Looking up the rest from reference TRBV11-2 and TRBJ1-2 gives the full variable domain: EAGVAQSPRYKIIEKRQSVAFWCNPISGHATLYWYQQILGQGPKLLIQFQNNGVVDDSQLPKDRFSAERLKGVDSTLKIQPAKLEDSAVYLCASSSGGGVVGYTFGSGTRLTVV.

The genes are TRBV18 and TRBJ2-5, with D possibly TRBD1 on 5 matching bases. V was cut by 0 bases and J by 3 bases, with 8 bases left in between. The germline gives CDR1 KGHSH, CDR2 LQKENI. The CDR3 extends over 14 amino acids. CDR3 sequence (DNA): TGTGCCAGCTCACCACCGTCCAGGGAAGAGACCCAGTACTTC. This translates into CASSPPSREETQYF.

V gene TRBV7-2 combines with J gene TRBJ1-1, with D perhaps matching TRBD1 (5 bases). Trimming removed 5 bases from V and 1 base from J, with 14 bases in between. This CDR3 has 15 amino acids. The germline gives CDR1 SGHTA, CDR2 FQGNSA. CDR3 amino acids: CASSRPGEENTEAFF. CDR3 coding DNA: TGTGCCAGCAGCCGTCCGGGGGAGGAGAACACTGAAGCTTTCTTT.

The V gene is TRBV4-2, the J gene TRBJ2-1; TRBD2 might be the D (6 bases). The CDR3 is 14 residues long. Germline loops: CDR1 LGHNA, CDR2 YNFKEQ. V gave up 0 bases and J gave up 6 bases, with 9 bases separating them. The chain's CDR3 is CASSQERDANEQFF. The CDR3 nucleotides are TGTGCCAGCAGCCAAGAGCGGGACGCCAATGAGCAGTTCTTC.

The V gene is TRBV6-5, the J gene TRBJ2-7; tentative D call: TRBD1 (8 bases). CDR1 is MNHEY and CDR2 is SVGAGI in the germline V gene. The CDR3 runs to 14 residues. V was pared by 6 bases and J by 4 bases, with 16 bases between. The CDR3: CASRGGTGSYEQYF. The DNA of the CDR3 is TGTGCCAGCAGGGGGGGGACAGGTTCGTACGAGCAGTACTTC.

The genes are TRBV9 and TRBJ1-4, with 9 positions matching TRBD1. Germline CDR1 reads SGDLS; CDR2 reads YYNGEE. Trimming at V came to 2 bases and at J to 3 bases, leaving 8 bases not matched to a gene. The CDR3 has 17 residues. In nucleotides, the CDR3 is TGTGCCAGCAGCGTTATTCCACAGGGGGCTTCTAATGAAAAACTGTTTTTT. It is translated as CASSVIPQGASNEKLFF.

The CDR3 DNA reads TGTGCCAGCAGCCCGCAGGGCAGTCGATACGAGACCCAGTACTTC. It codes for CASSPQGSRYETQYF. V is TRBV3-1 (or the pseudogene TRBV3-2) and J is TRBJ2-5; possibly TRBD1 for D (5 bases). CDR1 LGHDT and CDR2 YNNKEL come from the germline V gene (reference sequence). The CDR3 runs to 15 residues. The V and J ends lost 4 bases and 5 bases respectively, with 17 bases between them.

This chain joins TRBV19 and TRBJ1-1, with TRBD1 matching over 7 bases. The CDR3 extends over 12 amino acids. Germline CDR1 LNHDA, CDR2 SQIVND (reference sequence). The trim removed 9 bases at V and 4 bases at J, leaving 5 bases unmatched. The CDR3 DNA reads TGTGCCAGCAGCCAGGGGGGCACTGAAGCTTTCTTT. This sequence encodes CASSQGGTEAFF.

The genes are TRBV6-1 and TRBJ1-1; D remains ambiguous. The V end lost 2 bases, the J end lost 7 bases, and 11 bases lay between the germline ends. CDR3 length: 13 amino acids. The germline V gene has CDR1 MNHNS and CDR2 SASEGT. The CDR3 DNA is TGTGCCAGCAGTGAAATGTCGGGAAATGAAGCTTTCTTT. Protein: CASSEMSGNEAFF.

This chain connects TRBV27 to TRBJ2-7, with TRBD1 as a possible D gene (6 bases). The germline gives CDR1 MNHEY, CDR2 SMNVEV (reference sequence). The CDR3 runs 16 residues. With 3 bases removed from V and 2 bases from J, the gap between germline ends came to 17 bases. The CDR3 is CASSFLPGDGAYEQYF. CDR3 bases: TGTGCCAGCAGTTTCCTCCCAGGGGACGGAGCCTACGAGCAGTACTTC.

V gene TRBV15 combines with J gene TRBJ2-1, with D possibly matching TRBD2 (5 bases). Between the trimmed V and J ends, which lost 0 bases and 4 bases, there was a span of 7 bases. The CDR3 has 14 amino acids. Germline lookup yields CDR1 LNHNV and CDR2 YYDKDF (reference sequence). As DNA, the CDR3 is TGTGCCACCAGCAGAGATGGGGAGTACAATGAGCAGTTCTTC. It is translated as CATSRDGEYNEQFF.

The V and J genes are TRBV2 and TRBJ1-5, with a tentative D call TRBD1 (5 bases). The CDR3 covers 14 residues. The V and J ends lost 4 bases and 9 bases respectively, with 16 bases between them. Germline CDR1 and CDR2: SNHLY and FYNNEI. The CDR3 DNA reads as TGTGCCAGCAGTGCGGGGCTCGGGAGATGGCCCCAGCATTTT. Translated: CASSAGLGRWPQHF.

The gene calls are TRBV9 and TRBJ2-6; TRBD2 might be the D (6 bases). The CDR3 runs to 12 residues. Germline loops: CDR1 SGDLS, CDR2 YYNGEE. V dropped 0 bases and J dropped 18 bases, with 13 bases sitting between them. The CDR3 nucleotides are TGTGCCAGCAGCGTAGTGGGGAGGATACCGACTTTC. Protein sequence: CASSVVGRIPTF.

The chain carries TRBV23-1 and TRBJ1-2; D is unresolved. TRBV23-1 carries the ORF label, with uncertain function. The CDR3 is made up of 14 amino acids. V was shortened by 2 bases and J by 3 bases, with 10 bases between the two germline ends. The CDR3 region has the DNA TGCGCCAGCAGTCAACCCCTTTGCGACTATGGCTACACCTTC. Protein product: CASSQPLCDYGYTF.

V usage is TRBV2 and J usage is TRBJ1-1, with D tentatively TRBD1 (5 bases). The germline V gene has CDR1 SNHLY and CDR2 FYNNEI. V was cut by 6 bases and J by 1 base, with 9 bases left in between. The CDR3 spans 13 residues. CDR3 region: CASSPQGNTEAFF. DNA of the CDR3: TGTGCCAGCAGCCCTCAGGGGAACACTGAAGCTTTCTTT.

CDR3 residues: CASNRGGTNEKLFF. Here the CDR3 DNA reads TGTGCCAGCAATAGAGGGGGCACTAATGAAAAACTGTTTTTT. The V call is TRBV4-2, the J call TRBJ1-4; TRBD1 aligns across 7 bases. V shed 7 bases, J shed 2 bases, and the junction held 4 bases outside the gene matches. The CDR3 runs 14 residues. Germline loops: CDR1 LGHNA, CDR2 YNFKEQ.

V and J are TRBV30 and TRBJ1-1; 7 positions agree with TRBD1. Unmatched junction bases numbered 2, after V lost 3 bases and J lost 1 base. The CDR3 contains 13 residues. Germline V gene lookup returns CDR1 GTSNPN and CDR2 SVGIG (reference sequence). This chain's CDR3 is CAWSRDRNTEAFF. The CDR3 DNA reads TGTGCCTGGAGCCGGGACAGGAACACTGAAGCTTTCTTT.

The rearrangement links TRBV5-1 to TRBJ2-7; D gene ambiguous. The CDR3 is 14 residues long. V lost 0 bases, J lost 5 bases, and 12 bases lay in between. Looked up from germline, CDR1 is SGHRS and CDR2 is YFSETQ. The CDR3 DNA follows: TGCGCCAGCAGCTTGGGCCAGGTGCTGGACGAGCAGTACTTC. This sequence encodes CASSLGQVLDEQYF.

V is TRBV18 and J is TRBJ1-1; D possibly corresponds to TRBD1 (5 bases). The germline V and J ends were trimmed by 5 bases and 4 bases, with 11 bases remaining between them. From germline, CDR1 is KGHSH and CDR2 LQKENI. The CDR3 has 13 amino acids. CDR3 residues: CASSETEITEAFF. The CDR3, as DNA: TGTGCCAGCTCAGAGACAGAGATCACTGAAGCTTTCTTT.

The chain has TRBV3-1 (or the pseudogene TRBV3-2) and TRBJ2-7; 9 bases align to TRBD1. The ends lost 0 bases at V and 5 bases at J; junction bases unmatched: 8. The CDR3 has 16 amino acids. Germline-derived CDR1 and CDR2 are LGHDT and YNNKEL (reference sequence). CDR3 sequence reads: CASSQEVGQGTNEQYF. The DNA of the CDR3 is TGTGCCAGCAGCCAAGAGGTGGGACAGGGTACGAACGAGCAGTACTTC.

V usage is TRBV27 and J usage is TRBJ2-5, with 7 nucleotides matching TRBD1. CDR1 and CDR2 (germline): MNHEY, SMNVEV (reference sequence). The CDR3 contains 15 residues. V lost 1 base, J lost 9 bases, and 11 bases stayed unmatched. CDR3 nucleotides: TGTGCCAGCAGTTTATGGTACAGGGGCCCAACACCCCAGTACTTC. It translates to CASSLWYRGPTPQYF.